The T cell receptor beta chain described here comes from a study of T cell responses to AZD1222 COVID-19 vaccine. Study results and limitations: Seropositivity was recorded at baseline in only six AZD1222 recipients.

Produced via immunoSEQ multiplex PCR; TCRdb's table is partial and in-frame only. Counted here are approximately 110,000 clones, under 90% occurring once; the ten biggest clones make up about 4.1%. Details on this clone: Its antigen is unidentified.

This sequence originates from an adult in good health. The material sequenced was peripheral blood, taken on day 0 of AZD1222 vaccination.

CDR3 amino acids: CASSRAEGSYGYTF. The CDR3 DNA reads TGTGCCAGCTCACGAGCGGAGGGAAGCTATGGCTACACCTTC. The V and J genes are TRBV18 and TRBJ1-2, with D unclear. There are 14 residues in the CDR3. Trimming removed 4 bases from V and 4 bases from J, with 13 bases in between. Germline-derived CDR1 and CDR2 are KGHSH and LQKENI. The full variable domain, completed using reference TRBV18 and TRBJ1-2, is NAGVMQNPRHLVRRRGQEARLRCSPMKGHSHVYWYRQLPEEGLKFMVYLQKENIIDESGMPKERFSAEFPKEGPSILRIQQVVRGDSAAYFCASSRAEGSYGYTFGSGTRLTVV.